These T cell receptor beta chains were read from a single sample in a study of breast tumors, draining lymph nodes, adjacent tissues. TCRdb re-derived calls from the multiplex PCR reads in MiXCR, one entry per CDR3 protein. The sample includes approximately 210,000 distinct CDR3 sequences, roughly a third of them seen just once. Sequenced input: axillary lymph node tissue. The receptors shown here come from a female donor with breast cancer. Some clones in this sample may be carry-over from other donors' samples. CDR3s include the opening cysteine and the closing phenylalanine or tryptophan. The order of the fields is V gene, J gene, CDR3 protein.

>TRBV6-2/TRBV6-3|TRBJ1-6
CAGLTPRGYNSPLHF
>TRBV5-1|TRBJ1-2
CASSLEGSSGNTF
>TRBV5-5|TRBJ1-6
CASSLEVLQNSPLHF
>TRBV24-1|TRBJ2-1
CATSDFGTSGRGSYNEQFF
>TRBV27|TRBJ2-7
CASSWIAGGYEQYF
>TRBV7-2|TRBJ1-1
CASSLTRNTEAFF
>TRBV29-1|TRBJ1-1
CSVVGRSGRGVVGSTEAFF
>TRBV5-1|TRBJ2-2
CASGLPGNTGGLFF
>TRBV7-2|TRBJ2-1
CASRVHQEQFF
>TRBV9|TRBJ2-1
CASSVDGGPNEQFF
>TRBV12-3/TRBV12-4|TRBJ2-1
CASSLSPTSGKYNEQFF
>TRBV20-1|TRBJ2-4
CSAIRKNIQYF
>TRBV6-6|TRBJ1-2
CASSYVAAGYGYTF
>TRBV20-1|TRBJ2-5
CSARVRGERGTQYF
>TRBV11-2|TRBJ2-2
CASSLVGGFTGELFF
>TRBV12-3/TRBV12-4|TRBJ1-3
CASSFTGIWNTIYF
>TRBV11-2|TRBJ1-2
CASSLEGQGREGYTF